Shown below are 18 T cell receptor beta chains from a single sample sequenced in a study of blood T cell repertoires in COVID-19. The repertoire was sequenced with immunoSEQ multiplex PCR; TCRdb's copy has only in-frame clones and lacks some. The data contain about 100,000 clones, over 85% of them seen just once; the ten biggest clones take up around 5.7%. The specimen was peripheral blood. Every receptor here comes from a man aged 70-80 years with acute or convalescent COVID-19.

The chain carries TRBV19 and TRBJ1-4, with TRBD1 identical over 8 bases. The CDR3 has 15 amino acids. Germline loops: CDR1 LNHDA, CDR2 SQIVND (reference sequence). V was pared by 6 bases and J by 5 bases, with 8 bases of the junction left unmatched. CDR3 coding DNA: TGTGCCAGTAGGCCCGGACAGGGAGGAAATGAAAAACTGTTTTTT. It is translated as CASRPGQGGNEKLFF.

The chain recombines TRBV6-5 with TRBJ1-3, with unresolved D. The germline V gene encodes CDR1 MNHEY and CDR2 SVGAGI. The V and J ends lost 10 bases and 4 bases respectively, with 14 bases between them. The CDR3 is made up of 13 amino acids. CDR3 sequence (DNA): TGTGCCACTGGGAGGGATCCGGGAAACACCATATATTTT. It is translated as CATGRDPGNTIYF.

This clone was seen just once. This sequence joins TRBV7-9 and TRBJ2-7, with a weak D call TRBD1 (5 bases). Germline V gives CDR1 SEHNR, CDR2 FQNEAQ (reference sequence). Trimming took 5 bases from V and 0 from J, leaving 11 bases between them. The CDR3 is made up of 14 amino acids. CDR3 bases: TGTGCCAGCAGCGGGATCCAGGGCTCCTACGAGCAGTACTTC. It is translated as CASSGIQGSYEQYF.

The gene calls are TRBV5-1 and TRBJ1-2; 8 bases are shared with TRBD1. The CDR3 loop spans 14 amino acids. Germline lookup yields CDR1 SGHRS and CDR2 YFSETQ. After removal of 5 bases from V and 5 bases from J, the junction contained 8 bases not matched to a gene. This CDR3 is CASSPDRGGYGYTF. The CDR3 coding sequence is TGCGCCAGCAGTCCCGACAGGGGAGGTTATGGCTACACCTTC. The full variable domain, with the rest looked up from reference TRBV5-1 and TRBJ1-2, is KAGVTQTPRYLIKTRGQQVTLSCSPISGHRSVSWYQQTPGQGLQFLFEYFSETQRNKGNFPGRFSGRQFSNSRSEMNVSTLELGDSALYLCASSPDRGGYGYTFGSGTRLTVV.

This clone was seen once. The chain links TRBV6-5 to TRBJ2-7; 11 positions agree with TRBD2. The V gene's germline CDR1 is MNHEY and CDR2 SVGAGI. CDR3 length: 16 amino acids. The junction had 12 bases not matched to a gene; V was cut back by 2 bases and J by 9 bases. Here the CDR3 reads CASSYTTSGSKQGQYF. The CDR3 DNA reads as TGTGCCAGCAGTTACACTACTAGCGGGAGTAAACAAGGGCAGTACTTC.

The rearrangement joins TRBV5-5 to TRBJ2-3; 10 bases are a match to TRBD2. V gave up 2 bases and J gave up 5 bases; unmatched junction bases: 2. Germline CDR1 SGHKS, CDR2 YYEKEE (reference sequence). This CDR3 comprises 14 residues. The CDR3 sequence is CASSFSGRRDTQYF. The CDR3 DNA reads as TGTGCCAGCAGCTTTAGCGGGAGGCGAGATACGCAGTATTTT.

The chain uses TRBV6-5 and TRBJ2-7; possibly TRBD2 for D (6 bases). Germline CDR1 reads MNHEY; CDR2 reads SVGAGI. This CDR3 has 15 residues. The V end lost 0 bases, the J end lost 1 base, and 10 bases lay between the germline ends. CDR3 DNA: TGTGCCAGCAGTTACTCGGGCGGAGGGTCCTACGAGCAGTACTTC. This codes for CASSYSGGGSYEQYF.

V usage is TRBV12-3 or TRBV12-4 and J usage is TRBJ1-2, with D perhaps TRBD1 (5 bases). V lost 3 bases and J 8 bases, leaving 13 bases between the germline ends. The CDR3 runs to 13 residues. CDR3 sequence reads: CASSFDSPRGYTF. The CDR3 nucleotides are TGTGCCAGCAGTTTCGACAGTCCGAGGGGCTACACCTTC.

This rearrangement joins TRBV6-5 to TRBJ1-4, with TRBD1 matching over 7 bases. CDR1 and CDR2 from the germline V gene are MNHEY and SVGAGI. V was pared by 6 bases and J by 6 bases, with 4 bases of the junction left unmatched. The CDR3 spans 13 residues. This chain's CDR3 is CASRRGLYEKLFF. DNA of the CDR3: TGTGCCAGCAGGAGGGGGCTATATGAAAAACTGTTTTTT.

A single count supports this clone. The junction departs from germline at one end; a sequencing error may be responsible. The gene calls are TRBV5-6 and TRBJ2-4, with D possibly matching TRBD1 (6 bases). The CDR3 is 18 residues long. Germline CDR1 is SGHDT and CDR2 is YYEEEE. Written as DNA, the CDR3 is TGCGCCAGCAGCTTGACGATCCAGGGACACCTCGCCAAAAACATTCAGTACTTC. It yields the protein CASSLTIQGHLAKNIQYF.

The genes are TRBV18 and TRBJ2-3, with a weak D call TRBD2 (6 bases). Trimming left V 1 base short and J 4 bases short, with 15 bases between. The CDR3 totals 16 residues. Germline V gene sequence: CDR1 KGHSH, CDR2 LQKENI. CDR3: CASSPRSSANADTQYF. The CDR3 nucleotides are TGTGCCAGCTCACCACGGTCTAGCGCGAACGCAGATACGCAGTATTTT. Full variable domain (rest looked up from reference TRBV18 and TRBJ2-3): NAGVMQNPRHLVRRRGQEARLRCSPMKGHSHVYWYRQLPEEGLKFMVYLQKENIIDESGMPKERFSAEFPKEGPSILRIQQVVRGDSAAYFCASSPRSSANADTQYFGPGTRLTVL.

This clone was counted a few times. This chain links TRBV28 with TRBJ2-7; TRBD1 agrees at 11 bases. The germline CDR1 and CDR2 sequences are MDHEN and SYDVKM. This CDR3 is 13 amino acids long. Trimming at V came to 7 bases and at J to 4 bases, leaving 3 bases not matched to a gene. The CDR3 spells CASKRDRGYEQYF. For the CDR3, the DNA is TGTGCCAGCAAGCGGGACAGGGGGTACGAGCAGTACTTC.

J is TRBJ2-4 and V is TRBV19; 7 positions agree with TRBD2. Germline CDR1 and CDR2: LNHDA and SQIVND (reference sequence). Trimming took 4 bases from V and 5 from J; bases not matched to a gene: 5. The CDR3 consists of 14 residues. The CDR3 region has the DNA TGTGCCAGTAGTACCGGACTAGAGGAAAACATTCAGTACTTC. Protein: CASSTGLEENIQYF. The variable domain in full, with the rest retrieved from reference TRBV19 and TRBJ2-4, is DGGITQSPKYLFRKEGQNVTLSCEQNLNHDAMYWYRQDPGQGLRLIYYSQIVNDFQKGDIAEGYSVSREKKESFPLTVTSAQKNPTAFYLCASSTGLEENIQYFGAGTRLSVL.

On this clone: Other nucleotide sequences in the sample specify the same CDR3. This chain uses TRBV7-2 with TRBJ2-7; D possibly corresponds to TRBD2 (6 bases). V lost 1 base and J lost 2, with 6 bases in between. The CDR3 runs 13 residues. The V gene's germline CDR1 is SGHTA and CDR2 FQGNSA. The CDR3 spells CASSLGTTYEQYF. For the CDR3, the DNA is TGTGCCAGCAGCTTAGGGACTACCTACGAGCAGTACTTC.

CDR3 amino acids: CASSSGTGSTEAFF. The CDR3 DNA follows: TGCGCCAGCAGCAGCGGGACAGGGTCCACTGAAGCTTTCTTT. The chain uses TRBV5-1 and TRBJ1-1; TRBD1 agrees at 9 bases. J gave up 4 bases and V 4 bases, and 5 bases lay outside the gene matches. Per germline, CDR1 SGHRS and CDR2 YFSETQ. CDR3 size: 14 residues.

V usage is TRBV7-9 and J usage is TRBJ2-1; D may be TRBD2 (6 bases). This CDR3 has 15 amino acids. Germline CDR1 SEHNR, CDR2 FQNEAQ (reference sequence). V lost 5 bases and J 4 bases, leaving 15 bases between the germline ends. The CDR3 nucleotides read TGTGCCAGCAGCCCCCGACTAGGCGGGTACAATGAGCAGTTCTTC. Its translation: CASSPRLGGYNEQFF.

The rearrangement joins TRBV7-6 to TRBJ2-7, with D tentatively TRBD2 (7 bases). The CDR3 is 16 residues long. CDR1 and CDR2 from the germline V gene are SGHVS and FNYEAQ. The V end lost 0 bases, the J end lost 3 bases, and 15 bases lay between the germline ends. For the CDR3, the DNA is TGTGCCAGCAGCTTAGCCGCTAGCGGAGGGGGCTACGAGCAGTACTTC. As protein: CASSLAASGGGYEQYF.

The rearrangement links TRBV19 to TRBJ1-5; 7 nucleotides match TRBD1. Germline loops: CDR1 LNHDA, CDR2 SQIVND (reference sequence). The CDR3 sequence is 13 residues long. Trimming cost V 7 bases and J 6 bases; bases outside gene matches: 6. The CDR3 coding sequence is TGTGCCAGTAAAGAGGGGGCGCGTCAGCCCCAGCATTTT. The encoded protein is CASKEGARQPQHF.